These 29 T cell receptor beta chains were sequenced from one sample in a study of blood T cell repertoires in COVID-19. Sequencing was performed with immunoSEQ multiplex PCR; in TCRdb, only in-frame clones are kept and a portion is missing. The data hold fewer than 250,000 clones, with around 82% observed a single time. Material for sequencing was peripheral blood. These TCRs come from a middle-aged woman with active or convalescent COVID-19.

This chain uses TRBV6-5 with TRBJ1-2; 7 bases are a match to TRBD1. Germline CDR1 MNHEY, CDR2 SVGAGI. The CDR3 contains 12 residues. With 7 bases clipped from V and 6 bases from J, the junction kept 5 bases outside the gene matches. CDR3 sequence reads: CASTRDRDGYTF. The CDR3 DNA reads TGTGCCAGCACAAGGGACAGAGATGGCTACACCTTC.

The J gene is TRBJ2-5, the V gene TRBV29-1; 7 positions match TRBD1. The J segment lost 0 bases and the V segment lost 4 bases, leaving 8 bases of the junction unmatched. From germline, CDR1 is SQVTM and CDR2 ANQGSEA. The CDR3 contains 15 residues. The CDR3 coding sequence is TGCAGCGTTGCGCCAAAAACAGGGGACCAAGAGACCCAGTACTTC. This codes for CSVAPKTGDQETQYF.

CDR3 DNA: TGTGCCAGCAGCCAAGTACTAGCGGGCACCGGGGAGCTGTTTTTT. This sequence encodes CASSQVLAGTGELFF. The V call is TRBV3-1 (or the pseudogene TRBV3-2), the J call TRBJ2-2, with 9 bases lining up with TRBD2. The CDR3 consists of 15 residues. After removal of 1 base from V and 4 bases from J, the junction contained 1 base not matched to a gene. Per the germline V gene, CDR1 is LGHDT and CDR2 is YNNKEL (reference sequence).

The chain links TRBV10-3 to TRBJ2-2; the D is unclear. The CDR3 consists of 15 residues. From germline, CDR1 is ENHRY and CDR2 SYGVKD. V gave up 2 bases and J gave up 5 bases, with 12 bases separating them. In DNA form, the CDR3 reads TGTGCCATCAGTGAGGGAGTAGCCTCTACCGGGGAGCTGTTTTTT. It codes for CAISEGVASTGELFF.

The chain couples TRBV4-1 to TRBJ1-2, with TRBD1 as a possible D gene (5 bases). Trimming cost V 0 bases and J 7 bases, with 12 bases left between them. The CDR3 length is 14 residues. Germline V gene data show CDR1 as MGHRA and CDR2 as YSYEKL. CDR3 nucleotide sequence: TGCGCCAGCAGCCAAGAATCACAGGCTAGTGGCTACACCTTC. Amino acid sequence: CASSQESQASGYTF.

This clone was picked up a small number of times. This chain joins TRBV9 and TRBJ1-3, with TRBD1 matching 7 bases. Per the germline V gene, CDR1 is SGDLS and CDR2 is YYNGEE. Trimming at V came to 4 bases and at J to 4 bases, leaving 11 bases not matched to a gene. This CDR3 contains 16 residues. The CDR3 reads CASSFGTAIGGNTIYF. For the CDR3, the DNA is TGTGCCAGCAGCTTCGGGACAGCCATTGGAGGAAACACCATATATTTT.

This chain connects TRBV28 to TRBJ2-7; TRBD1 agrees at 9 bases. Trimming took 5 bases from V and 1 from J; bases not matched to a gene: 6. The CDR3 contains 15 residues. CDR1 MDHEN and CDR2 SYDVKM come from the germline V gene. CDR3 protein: CASSVPGQGSYEQYF. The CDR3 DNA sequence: TGTGCCAGCAGTGTTCCGGGACAGGGATCCTACGAGCAGTACTTC.

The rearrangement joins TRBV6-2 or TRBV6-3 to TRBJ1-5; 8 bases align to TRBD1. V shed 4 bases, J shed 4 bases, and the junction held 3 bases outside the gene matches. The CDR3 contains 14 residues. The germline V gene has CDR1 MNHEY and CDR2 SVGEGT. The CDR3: CASSFTGGNQPQHF. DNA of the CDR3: TGTGCCAGCAGTTTTACAGGGGGTAATCAGCCCCAGCATTTT.

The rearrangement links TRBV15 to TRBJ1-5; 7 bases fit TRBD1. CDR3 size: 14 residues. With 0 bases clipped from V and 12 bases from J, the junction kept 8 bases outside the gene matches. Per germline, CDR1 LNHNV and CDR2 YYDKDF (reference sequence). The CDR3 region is CATSRDVRGENQHF. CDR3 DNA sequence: TGTGCCACCAGCAGAGATGTCAGGGGGGAAAACCAGCATTTT.

This CDR3 is CASTGNNNYGYTF. The CDR3 nucleotides read TGTGCCAGCACGGGGAATAATAACTATGGCTACACCTTC. J is TRBJ1-2 and V is TRBV27, with D unresolved. Germline V gene data show CDR1 as MNHEY and CDR2 as SMNVEV (reference sequence). There are 13 residues in the CDR3. V was trimmed by 7 bases and J by 1 base, leaving 10 bases between them.

CDR3 in DNA: TGTGCCAGCTCACCCGGGCGGGGTGACGATTCACCCCTCCACTTT. Encoded protein: CASSPGRGDDSPLHF. The chain combines TRBV18 with TRBJ1-6; D remains unclear. The CDR3 contains 15 residues. Germline values: CDR1 KGHSH, CDR2 LQKENI. The V and J ends lost 3 bases and 8 bases respectively, with 14 bases between them.

CDR3 residues: CASSQVSGGGDNEQFF. CDR3 DNA: TGTGCCAGCAGCCAAGTAAGCGGGGGTGGGGACAATGAGCAGTTCTTC. The V call is TRBV4-2, the J call TRBJ2-1, with 8 bases fitting TRBD2. V lost 1 base and J lost 5; bases outside the gene matches: 7. CDR3 length: 16 amino acids. Germline lookup yields CDR1 LGHNA and CDR2 YNFKEQ.

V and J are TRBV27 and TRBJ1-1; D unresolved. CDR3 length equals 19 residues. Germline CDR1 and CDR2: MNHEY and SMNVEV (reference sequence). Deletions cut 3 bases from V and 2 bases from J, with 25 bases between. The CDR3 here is CASSLRDFVLSPRNTEAFF. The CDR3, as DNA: TGTGCCAGCAGTTTGAGGGATTTCGTTCTCTCTCCGAGAAACACTGAAGCTTTCTTT.

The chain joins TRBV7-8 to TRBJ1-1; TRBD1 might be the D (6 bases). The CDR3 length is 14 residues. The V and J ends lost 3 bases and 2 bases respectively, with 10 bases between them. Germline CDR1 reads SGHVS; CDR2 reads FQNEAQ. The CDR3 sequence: CASSFDRINTEAFF. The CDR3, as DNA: TGTGCCAGCAGCTTCGACAGGATCAACACTGAAGCTTTCTTT.

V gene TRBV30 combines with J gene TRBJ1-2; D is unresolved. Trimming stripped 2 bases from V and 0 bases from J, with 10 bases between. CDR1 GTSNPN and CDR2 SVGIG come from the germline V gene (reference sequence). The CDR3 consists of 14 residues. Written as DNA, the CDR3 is TGTGCCTGGAGTACCCCGCGGTCTAACTATGGCTACACCTTC. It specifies CAWSTPRSNYGYTF. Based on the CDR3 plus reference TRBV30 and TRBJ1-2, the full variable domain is SQTIHQWPATLVQPVGSPLSLECTVEGTSNPNLYWYRQAAGRGLQLLFYSVGIGQISSEVPQNLSASRPQDRQFILSSKKLLLSDSGFYLCAWSTPRSNYGYTFGSGTRLTVV.

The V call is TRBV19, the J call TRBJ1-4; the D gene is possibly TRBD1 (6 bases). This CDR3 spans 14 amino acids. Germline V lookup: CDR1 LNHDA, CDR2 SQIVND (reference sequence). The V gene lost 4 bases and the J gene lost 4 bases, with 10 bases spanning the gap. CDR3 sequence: CASSTRQDNEKLFF. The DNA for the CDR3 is TGTGCCAGTAGTACCCGACAGGATAATGAAAAACTGTTTTTT.

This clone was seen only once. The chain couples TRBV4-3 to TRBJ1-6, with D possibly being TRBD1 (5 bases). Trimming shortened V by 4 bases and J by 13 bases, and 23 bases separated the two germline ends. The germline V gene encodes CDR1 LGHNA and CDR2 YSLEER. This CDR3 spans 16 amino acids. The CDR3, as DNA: TGCGCCAGCAGCCCAAAGACAGACGCCCTTTTCGGGCCCCTCCACTTT. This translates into CASSPKTDALFGPLHF.

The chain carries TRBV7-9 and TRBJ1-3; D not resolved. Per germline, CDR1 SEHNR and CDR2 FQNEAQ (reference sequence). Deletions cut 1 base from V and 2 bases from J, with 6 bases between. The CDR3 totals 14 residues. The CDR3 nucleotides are TGTGCCAGCAGCTTAGATAGTCCTGGAAACACCATATATTTT. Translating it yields CASSLDSPGNTIYF.

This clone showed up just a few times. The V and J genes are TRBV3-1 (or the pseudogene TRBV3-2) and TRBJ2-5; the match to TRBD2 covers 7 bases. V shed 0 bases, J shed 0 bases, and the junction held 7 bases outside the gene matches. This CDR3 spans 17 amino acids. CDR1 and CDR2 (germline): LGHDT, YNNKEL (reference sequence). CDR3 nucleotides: TGTGCCAGCAGCCAAGATGGGGGAGGGGATTACCAAGAGACCCAGTACTTC. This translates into CASSQDGGGDYQETQYF.

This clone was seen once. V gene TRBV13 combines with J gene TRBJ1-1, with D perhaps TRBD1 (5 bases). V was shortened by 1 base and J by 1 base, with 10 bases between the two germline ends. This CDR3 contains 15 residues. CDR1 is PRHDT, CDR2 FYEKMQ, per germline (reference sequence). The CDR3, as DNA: TGTGCCAGCAGCTTAGAGACAGCCCAGAACACTGAAGCTTTCTTT. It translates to CASSLETAQNTEAFF.

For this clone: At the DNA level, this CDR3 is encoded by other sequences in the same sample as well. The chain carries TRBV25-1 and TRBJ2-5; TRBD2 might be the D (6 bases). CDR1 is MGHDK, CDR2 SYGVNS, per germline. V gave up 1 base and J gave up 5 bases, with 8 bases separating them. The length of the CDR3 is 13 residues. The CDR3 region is CASSESGRETQYF. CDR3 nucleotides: TGTGCCAGCAGTGAATCAGGGAGGGAGACCCAGTACTTC.

The CDR3 DNA reads as TGTGCCAGCAGTTCCGACAGGGTTTTCACTGAAGCTTTCTTT. It specifies CASSSDRVFTEAFF. The J gene is TRBJ1-1, the V gene TRBV5-5; 7 nucleotides align to TRBD1. The CDR3 is made up of 14 amino acids. Germline V gives CDR1 SGHKS, CDR2 YYEKEE (reference sequence). After removal of 5 bases from V and 4 bases from J, the junction contained 8 bases not matched to a gene.

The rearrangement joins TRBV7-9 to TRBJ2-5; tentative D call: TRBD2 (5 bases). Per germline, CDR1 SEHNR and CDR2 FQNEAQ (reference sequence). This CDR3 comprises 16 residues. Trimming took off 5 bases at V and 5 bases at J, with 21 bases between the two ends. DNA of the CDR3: TGTGCCAGCAGCCCTCAAAGGATCCCCCGCGGGGAGACCCAGTACTTC. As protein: CASSPQRIPRGETQYF.

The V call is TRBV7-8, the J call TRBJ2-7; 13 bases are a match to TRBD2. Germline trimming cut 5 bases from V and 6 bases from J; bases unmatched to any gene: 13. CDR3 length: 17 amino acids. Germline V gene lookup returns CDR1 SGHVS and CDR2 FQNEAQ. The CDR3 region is CASSDDPGLAGSGEQYF. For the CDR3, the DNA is TGTGCCAGCAGCGATGACCCGGGACTAGCGGGATCTGGCGAGCAGTACTTC.

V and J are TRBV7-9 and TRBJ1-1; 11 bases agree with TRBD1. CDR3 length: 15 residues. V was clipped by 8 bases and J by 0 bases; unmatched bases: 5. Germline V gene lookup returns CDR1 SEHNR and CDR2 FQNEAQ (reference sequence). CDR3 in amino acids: CASRWGQGVNTEAFF. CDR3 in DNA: TGTGCCAGCCGGTGGGGACAGGGGGTGAACACTGAAGCTTTCTTT.

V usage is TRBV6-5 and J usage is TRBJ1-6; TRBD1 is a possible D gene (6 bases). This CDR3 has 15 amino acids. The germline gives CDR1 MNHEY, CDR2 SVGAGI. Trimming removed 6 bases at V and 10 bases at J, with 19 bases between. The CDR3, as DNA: TGTGCCAGCAGGGATGGGGGCCCTAATCGATCACCCCTCCACTTT. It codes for CASRDGGPNRSPLHF.

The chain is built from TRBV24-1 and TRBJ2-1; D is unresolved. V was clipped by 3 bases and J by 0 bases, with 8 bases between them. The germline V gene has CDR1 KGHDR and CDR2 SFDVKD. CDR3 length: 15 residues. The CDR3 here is CATSDIGDSYNEQFF. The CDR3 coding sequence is TGTGCCACCAGTGATATCGGAGACTCCTACAATGAGCAGTTCTTC.

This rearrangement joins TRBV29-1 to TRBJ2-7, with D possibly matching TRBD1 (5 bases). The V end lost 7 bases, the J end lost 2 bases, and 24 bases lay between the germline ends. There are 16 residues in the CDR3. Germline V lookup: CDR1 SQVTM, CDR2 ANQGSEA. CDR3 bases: TGCAGCGGCTCTACCCTGTCGGACACCAAGACCTACGAGCAGTACTTC. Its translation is CSGSTLSDTKTYEQYF.

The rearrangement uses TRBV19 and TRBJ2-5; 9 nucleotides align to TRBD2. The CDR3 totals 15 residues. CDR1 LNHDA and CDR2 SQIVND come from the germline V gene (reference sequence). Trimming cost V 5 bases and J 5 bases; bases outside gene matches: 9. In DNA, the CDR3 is TGTGCCAGTAGTCGGCAAGCGGGGGGTCCGGAGACCCAGTACTTC. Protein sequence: CASSRQAGGPETQYF.